One sample yielded the 12 T cell receptor beta chains listed below, sequenced in a study of blood T cell repertoires in COVID-19. Sequenced by immunoSEQ multiplex PCR; TCRdb stores in-frame clones only, minus some. This repertoire shows about 85,000 clones, approximately 80% found once; its top ten account for about an eighth. Sample: peripheral blood. The origin of the receptors is a human donor in a cohort sampled during active COVID-19.

This clone was counted once. V gene TRBV7-8 combines with J gene TRBJ1-6; D uncertain. Germline CDR1 reads SGHVS; CDR2 reads FQNEAQ. V was clipped by 2 bases and J by 7 bases, with 12 bases between them. The length of the CDR3 is 15 residues. CDR3 protein: CASSLSVSLNSPLHF. The CDR3 DNA reads as TGTGCCAGCAGCTTAAGCGTGAGCCTAAATTCACCCCTCCACTTT.

The chain links TRBV3-1 (or the pseudogene TRBV3-2) to TRBJ2-3; the match to TRBD1 covers 8 bases. From germline, CDR1 is LGHDT and CDR2 YNNKEL (reference sequence). The CDR3 sequence is 17 residues long. Trimming took 4 bases from V and 3 from J; bases not matched to a gene: 12. The CDR3 DNA sequence: TGTGCCAGCAGCCTCAACCCGACAGGGGTTGGTACAGATACGCAGTATTTT. It encodes CASSLNPTGVGTDTQYF.

V usage is TRBV14 and J usage is TRBJ2-1, with D maybe TRBD1 (5 bases). Germline V lookup: CDR1 SGHDN, CDR2 FVKESK. The CDR3 is made up of 14 amino acids. Deletions cut 2 bases from V and 7 bases from J, with 12 bases between. The CDR3 reads CASSQPYRGNEQFF. The CDR3 DNA reads as TGTGCCAGCAGCCAACCCTATAGGGGAAATGAGCAGTTCTTC.

The chain links TRBV24-1 to TRBJ2-3, with 11 bases matching TRBD1. Germline V gene lookup returns CDR1 KGHDR and CDR2 SFDVKD. The CDR3 is made up of 15 amino acids. J gave up 0 bases and V 10 bases, and 5 bases lay outside the gene matches. The CDR3: CATGGQGVSTDTQYF. In nucleotides, the CDR3 is TGTGCCACTGGGGGACAGGGGGTTAGCACAGATACGCAGTATTTT.

The rearrangement links TRBV27 to TRBJ2-3; 8 positions agree with TRBD2. Trimming at V came to 2 bases and at J to 2 bases, leaving 3 bases not matched to a gene. This CDR3 has 15 residues. The germline gives CDR1 MNHEY, CDR2 SMNVEV (reference sequence). The CDR3 sequence: CASSLAGGYTDTQYF. The CDR3 DNA reads TGTGCCAGCAGTTTAGCGGGGGGATACACAGATACGCAGTATTTT.

This chain connects TRBV19 to TRBJ2-2; tentative D call: TRBD2 (6 bases). V lost 6 bases, J lost 5 bases, and 22 bases lay in between. Germline V gene lookup returns CDR1 LNHDA and CDR2 SQIVND (reference sequence). This CDR3 is 17 amino acids long. Here the CDR3 reads CASSASGTLKGTGELFF. CDR3 DNA sequence: TGTGCCAGTAGCGCATCCGGGACTCTAAAGGGGACCGGGGAGCTGTTTTTT.

V and J are TRBV5-1 and TRBJ1-3, with D unclear. CDR3 length equals 16 residues. Germline CDR1 is SGHRS and CDR2 is YFSETQ. Deletions cut 4 bases from V and 3 bases from J, with 17 bases between. The CDR3, as DNA: TGCGCCAGCAGCCCTCAGCCAGGAGCGGGTGGAAACACCATATATTTT. Translated: CASSPQPGAGGNTIYF.

The V call is TRBV2, the J call TRBJ1-1, with D unresolved. The germline V gene has CDR1 SNHLY and CDR2 FYNNEI. The CDR3 loop spans 11 amino acids. Trimming removed 4 bases at V and 12 bases at J, with 12 bases between. CDR3 nucleotides: TGTGCCAGCAGTGTTGAGGGATCATCTTTCTTT. Translated, it gives CASSVEGSSFF. Filled out from reference TRBV2 and TRBJ1-1, the complete variable domain reads EPEVTQTPSHQVTQMGQEVILRCVPISNHLYFYWYRQILGQKVEFLVSFYNNEISEKSEIFDDQFSVERPDGSNFTLKIRSTKLEDSAMYFCASSVEGSSFFGQGTRLTVV.

The chain has TRBV2 and TRBJ1-2; 8 bases match TRBD1. The CDR3 runs to 16 residues. Germline V gene data show CDR1 as SNHLY and CDR2 as FYNNEI. J lost 2 bases, V lost 6 bases, and 11 bases had no gene match. CDR3: CASSGGSQGANYGYTF. CDR3 coding DNA: TGTGCCAGCAGCGGGGGGTCTCAGGGGGCCAACTATGGCTACACCTTC.

The chain recombines TRBV6-6 with TRBJ1-1, with D perhaps TRBD1 (5 bases). The CDR3 spans 15 residues. Trimming left V 3 bases short and J 0 bases short, with 11 bases between. CDR1 is MNHNY and CDR2 is SVGAGI in the germline V gene (reference sequence). The CDR3 protein is CASSYGVGLNTEAFF. Written as DNA, the CDR3 is TGTGCCAGCAGTTATGGAGTGGGGCTGAACACTGAAGCTTTCTTT.

The chain is built from TRBV15 and TRBJ1-5, with D tentatively TRBD1 (6 bases). Between the trimmed V and J ends, which lost 3 bases and 6 bases, there was a span of 18 bases. Germline V gene lookup returns CDR1 LNHNV and CDR2 YYDKDF (reference sequence). The CDR3 is 16 amino acids. This CDR3 reads CATSSSDDRRGQPQHF. The DNA of the CDR3 is TGTGCCACCAGCAGCTCCGATGACAGGAGAGGTCAGCCCCAGCATTTT.

This clone was picked up a small number of times. For the CDR3, the DNA is TGTGCCAGCAGTTACCCGGGGATTCGGCCCCAGCATTTT. Translating it yields CASSYPGIRPQHF. The chain employs TRBV6-6 and TRBJ1-5; D is uncertain. Trimming took off 2 bases at V and 9 bases at J, with 11 bases between the two ends. The CDR3 loop spans 13 amino acids. CDR1 and CDR2 (germline): MNHNY, SVGAGI (reference sequence).